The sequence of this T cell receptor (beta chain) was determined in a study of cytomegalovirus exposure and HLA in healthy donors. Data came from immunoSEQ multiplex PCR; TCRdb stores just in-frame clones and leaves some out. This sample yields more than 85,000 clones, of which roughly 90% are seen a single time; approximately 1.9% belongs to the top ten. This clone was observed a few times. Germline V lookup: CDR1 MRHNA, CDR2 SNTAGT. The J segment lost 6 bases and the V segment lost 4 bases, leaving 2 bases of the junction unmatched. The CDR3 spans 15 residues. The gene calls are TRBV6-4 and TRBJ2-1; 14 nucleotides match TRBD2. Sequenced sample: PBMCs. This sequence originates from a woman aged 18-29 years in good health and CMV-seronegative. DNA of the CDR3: TGTGCCAGCAGTGCGACTAGCGGGGGGGCCAATGAGCAGTTCTTC. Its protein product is CASSATSGGANEQFF.